These 4 T cell receptor beta chains were sequenced from one sample in a study of Ad26.COV2.S vaccination and SARS-CoV-2 variants. Documented treatment: roughly 19 received Ad26.COV2.S at low or high dose, single or two shots; about 5 received placebo; per-sample allocation not given. Sample collection was performed on day 63 after the first vaccine or placebo injection. Clones were sequenced by immunoSEQ multiplex PCR, and TCRdb holds only the in-frame ones, with some missing. The table has 300,000 to 350,000 clones, 75% to 90% seen once. Sequencing used peripheral blood, obtained in a trial of Ad26.COV2.S vaccine versus placebo. These receptors all come from a person aged 18 to 59 who received the Ad26.COV2.S COVID-19 vaccine or a placebo.

The chain carries TRBV7-3 and TRBJ2-5, with D perhaps matching TRBD1 or TRBD2 (5 bases each). The ends were cut back, 5 bases at V and 5 bases at J, with 12 bases in the middle. Germline-derived CDR1 and CDR2 are SGHTA and FQGTGA. The CDR3 has 13 amino acids. The CDR3 region has the DNA TGTGCCAGCAGCCGGGGCCAAGGGGAGACCCAGTACTTC. It is translated as CASSRGQGETQYF.

The rearrangement links TRBV9 to TRBJ2-1; 7 bases align to TRBD2. After removal of 3 bases from V and 7 bases from J, the junction contained 10 bases not matched to a gene. This CDR3 spans 15 amino acids. Germline values: CDR1 SGDLS, CDR2 YYNGEE. The CDR3 is CASSAERTSGNEQFF. CDR3 in DNA: TGTGCCAGCAGCGCAGAGAGGACTAGTGGGAATGAGCAGTTCTTC.

The V call is TRBV21-1, the J call TRBJ2-7; the table's D call TRBD2 went unverified against the DNA. TRBV21-1 is termed a pseudogene. The CDR3 spans 13 residues. The CDR3 region is CASSKVILYEQYF. In DNA form, the CDR3 reads TGTGCCAGCAGCAAAGTTATCCTCTACGAGCAGTACTTC.

This sequence joins TRBV28 and TRBJ1-6; the D gene is possibly TRBD1 (6 bases). Germline CDR1 and CDR2: MDHEN and SYDVKM. V lost 2 bases, J lost 7 bases, and 12 bases lay in between. This CDR3 contains 15 residues. The CDR3 is CASSLRQAQNSPLHF. Written as DNA, the CDR3 is TGTGCCAGCAGTTTACGACAGGCCCAAAATTCACCCCTCCACTTT.